This TCR beta chain was retrieved from a study of STAT5B mutations in CD4+ large granular lymphocyte leukemia. Findings and limits, study-wide: Higher CD4+ than CD8+ T-LGLL clonality might reflect small sample size. TRBV06-family usage was enriched in top patient clones (8/27) versus controls (2/35). No patients shared main leukemic clonotypes, though roughly 27% appeared at low frequency elsewhere.

The survey-level immunoSEQ assay was used. Assay used: immunoSEQ multiplex PCR; TCRdb lists only in-frame clones, some missing. The data contain about 33,000 clones, 74% of them seen just once; the ten biggest clones take up about 0.3%. The V gene end was trimmed by 6 bases and the J gene end by 5 bases; junction bases not matched to a gene: 8. The germline V gene encodes CDR1 MGHDK and CDR2 SYGVNS. This CDR3 region has 15 residues. This clone was seen only once. Its antigen is currently unknown. This clonotype was obtained from a human donor in good health. The specimen was CD4+ T cells from blood buffy coats. The chain is built from TRBV25-1 and TRBJ1-2; 11 bases agree with TRBD1. The CDR3 here is CASSTPGQGGYGYTF. For the CDR3, the DNA is TGTGCCAGCAGCACACCGGGACAGGGGGGGTATGGCTACACCTTC.